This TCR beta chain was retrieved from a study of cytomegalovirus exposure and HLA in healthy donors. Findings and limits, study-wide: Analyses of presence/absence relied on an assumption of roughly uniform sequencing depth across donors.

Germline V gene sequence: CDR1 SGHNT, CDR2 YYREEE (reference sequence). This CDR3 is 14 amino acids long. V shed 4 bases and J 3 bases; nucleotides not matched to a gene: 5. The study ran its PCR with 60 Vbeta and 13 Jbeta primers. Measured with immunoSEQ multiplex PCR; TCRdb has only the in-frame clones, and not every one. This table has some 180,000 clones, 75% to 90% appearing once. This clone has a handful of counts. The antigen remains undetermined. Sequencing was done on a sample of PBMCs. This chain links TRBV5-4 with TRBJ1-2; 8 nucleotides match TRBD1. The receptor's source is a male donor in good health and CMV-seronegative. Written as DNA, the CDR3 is TGTGCCAGCAGCGTCGGACAGGGACACTATGGCTACACCTTC. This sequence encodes CASSVGQGHYGYTF.